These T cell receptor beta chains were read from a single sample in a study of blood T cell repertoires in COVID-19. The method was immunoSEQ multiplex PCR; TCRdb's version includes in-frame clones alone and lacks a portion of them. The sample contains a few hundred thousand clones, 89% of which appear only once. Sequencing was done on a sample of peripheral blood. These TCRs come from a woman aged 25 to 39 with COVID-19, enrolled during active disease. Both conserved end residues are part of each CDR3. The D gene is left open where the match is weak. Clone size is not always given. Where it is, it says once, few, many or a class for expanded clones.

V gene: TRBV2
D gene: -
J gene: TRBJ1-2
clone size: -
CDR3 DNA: TGTGCCAGCAGTGACACAGGGATCTATGGCTACACCTTC
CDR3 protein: CASSDTGIYGYTF

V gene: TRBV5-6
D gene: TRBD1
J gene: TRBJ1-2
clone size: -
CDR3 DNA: TGTGCCAGCAGCTTCCCCGGGACAGAGTATGGCTACACCTTC
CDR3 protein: CASSFPGTEYGYTF

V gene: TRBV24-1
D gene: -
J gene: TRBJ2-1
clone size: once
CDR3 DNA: TGTGCCACCAGTGACCCTGACAGCTACAATGAGCAGTTCTTC
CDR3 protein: CATSDPDSYNEQFF

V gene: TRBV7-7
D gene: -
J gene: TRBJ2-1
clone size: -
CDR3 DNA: TGTGCTAGCAGCGGCATCCATCTAGCCCACCGCCTTAACAATGAGCAGTTCTTC
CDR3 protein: CASSGIHLAHRLNNEQFF

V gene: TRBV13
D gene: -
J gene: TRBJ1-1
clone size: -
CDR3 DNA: TGTGCCAGCAGCTTCCGACAGCTGCATGAAGCTTTCTTT
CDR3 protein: CASSFRQLHEAFF

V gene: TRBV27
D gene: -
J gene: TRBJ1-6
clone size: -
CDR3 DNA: TGTGCCAGCAGTTGGGGCCTTCTTTCACCCCTCCACTTT
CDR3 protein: CASSWGLLSPLHF

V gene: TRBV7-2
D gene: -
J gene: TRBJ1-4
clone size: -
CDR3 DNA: TGTGCCAGCAGCTTAGCCACAGCATTTAGACCTAATGAAAAACTGTTTTTT
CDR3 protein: CASSLATAFRPNEKLFF

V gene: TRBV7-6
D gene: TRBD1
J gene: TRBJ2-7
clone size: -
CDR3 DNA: TGTGCCAGCAGCTCCCTACAATCGACAGGGGTAAGCTCCTACGAGCAGTACTTC
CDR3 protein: CASSSLQSTGVSSYEQYF

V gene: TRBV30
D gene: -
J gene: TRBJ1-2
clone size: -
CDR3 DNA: TGTGCCTGGATCGGGGTCCAGCACACCTTC
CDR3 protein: CAWIGVQHTF

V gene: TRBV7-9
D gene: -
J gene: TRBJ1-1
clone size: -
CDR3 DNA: TGTGCCAGCAGCTTAGGGGGACTTCTCGCTGAAGCTTTCTTT
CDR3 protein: CASSLGGLLAEAFF

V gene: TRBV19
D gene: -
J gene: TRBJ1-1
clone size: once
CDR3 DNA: TGTGCCAGTAGTATGAGGGCTTCTGCTGAAGCTTTCTTT
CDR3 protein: CASSMRASAEAFF

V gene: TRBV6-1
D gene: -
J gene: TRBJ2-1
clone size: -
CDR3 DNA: TGTGCCAGCAGTGAACGGACAGTGAATGAGCAGTTCTTC
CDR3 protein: CASSERTVNEQFF

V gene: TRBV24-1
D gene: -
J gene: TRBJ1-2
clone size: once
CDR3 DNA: TGTGCCACCAGTGACGCCACCATTCTAGGCTACACCTTC
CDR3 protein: CATSDATILGYTF

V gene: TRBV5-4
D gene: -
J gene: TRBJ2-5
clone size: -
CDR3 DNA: TGTGCCAGCAGCTCTGAGTGGGAGACCCAGTACTTC
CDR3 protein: CASSSEWETQYF

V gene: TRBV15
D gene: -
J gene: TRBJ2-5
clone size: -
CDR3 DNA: TGTGCCACCAGCAGAGATTTAGGCGGACAAGAGACCCAGTACTTC
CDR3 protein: CATSRDLGGQETQYF

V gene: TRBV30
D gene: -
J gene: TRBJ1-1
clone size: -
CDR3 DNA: TGTGCCTGGAGTATAACGGTGACTGAAGCTTTCTTT
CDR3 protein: CAWSITVTEAFF

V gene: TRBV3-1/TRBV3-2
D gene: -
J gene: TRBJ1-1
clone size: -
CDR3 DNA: TGTGCCAGCAGCCAAGATAGTCGTCTTTGGACTGAAGCTTTCTTT
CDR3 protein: CASSQDSRLWTEAFF

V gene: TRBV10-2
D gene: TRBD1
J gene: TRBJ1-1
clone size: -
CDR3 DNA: TGCGCCAGCAGGTATGACAGGGAGAGTGCAGCTTTCTTT
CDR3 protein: CASRYDRESAAFF

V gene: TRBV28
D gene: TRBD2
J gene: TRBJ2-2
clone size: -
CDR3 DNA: TGTGCCAGCCGCGCAGCGGGAGACGGGGAGCTGTTTTTT
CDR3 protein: CASRAAGDGELFF

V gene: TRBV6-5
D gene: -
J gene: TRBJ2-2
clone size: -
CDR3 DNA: TGTGCCAGCAGCCACAGGGCACTAAGCACCGGGGAGCTGTTTTTT
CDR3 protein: CASSHRALSTGELFF

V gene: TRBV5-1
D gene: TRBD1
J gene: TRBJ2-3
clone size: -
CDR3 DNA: TGCGCCAGCAGCTCAGGGGGCTTTGGCACAGATACGCAGTATTTT
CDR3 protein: CASSSGGFGTDTQYF

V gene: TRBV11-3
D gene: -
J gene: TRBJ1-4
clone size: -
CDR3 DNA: TGTGCCAGCAGCTTAGGCCTGAGAGGGAAGGAAAAACTGTTTTTT
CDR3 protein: CASSLGLRGKEKLFF

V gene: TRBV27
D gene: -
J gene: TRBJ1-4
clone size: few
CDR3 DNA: TGTGCCAGCAGTTTCCGACAGATAACTAATGAAAAACTGTTTTTT
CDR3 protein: CASSFRQITNEKLFF